These 13 T cell receptor beta chains were sequenced from one sample in a study of human T cells and chemical hapten exposure. Each CDR3 protein is one row after TCRdb ran MiXCR on the RACE reads. This table has 35,000 to 45,000 distinct CDR3 sequences, roughly 12% appearing once. Described time point: pre-sensitization, week 0. Regarding treatment: therapeutic diphenylcyclopropenone sensitization with weekly scalp DPC. Unfractionated whole blood was the source from which total RNA was extracted. The sequences come from whole blood, collected in connection with sensitization to the hapten diphenylcyclopropenone (DPC). The source of these receptors is a woman aged 40 to 55 with alopecia areata. Some clones in this sample may be carry-over from other donors' samples.

This clonotype was seen ten or more times. The chain recombines TRBV27 with TRBJ1-4; 7 bases agree with TRBD1. The J segment lost 3 bases and the V segment lost 5 bases, leaving 6 bases of the junction unmatched. CDR1 MNHEY and CDR2 SMNVEV come from the germline V gene (reference sequence). This CDR3 is built from 15 residues. The CDR3, as DNA: TGTGCCAGCAGTCGACAGGGAAGGTCTAATGAAAAACTGTTTTTT. Protein sequence: CASSRQGRSNEKLFF.

V usage is TRBV3-2 and J usage is TRBJ2-1; TRBD1, the table's D call, was not compared with the DNA. TRBV3-2 is tagged as a pseudogene. The CDR3 spans 15 residues. The CDR3 nucleotides read TGTGCCAGCAGCCAACGACAGGTCCGCCTCAATGAGCAGTTCTTC. Protein product: CASSQRQVRLNEQFF.

CDR3 nucleotide sequence: TGTGCCAGCAGCGAGGTAGCGGGAGGGCGCGATGAGCAGTTCTTC. This gives the protein CASSEVAGGRDEQFF. This chain links TRBV3-1 with TRBJ2-1; 11 bases align to TRBD2. The J segment lost 8 bases and the V segment lost 5 bases, leaving 8 bases of the junction unmatched. CDR3 size: 15 residues. Germline CDR1 LGHDT, CDR2 YNNKEL (reference sequence).

This clonotype appeared a few times. This chain connects TRBV27 to TRBJ2-3; 8 bases agree with TRBD2. This CDR3 comprises 15 residues. Unmatched junction bases numbered 8, after V lost 6 bases and J lost 3 bases. Per germline, CDR1 MNHEY and CDR2 SMNVEV (reference sequence). The CDR3: CASRQPGGPTDTQYF. The DNA for the CDR3 is TGTGCCAGCAGGCAGCCGGGGGGGCCGACAGATACGCAGTATTTT.

The chain has TRBV27 and TRBJ2-1, with a possible D match to TRBD1 (6 bases). The CDR3 is 15 amino acids. The germline V gene encodes CDR1 MNHEY and CDR2 SMNVEV (reference sequence). V was clipped by 5 bases and J by 3 bases, with 14 bases between them. The chain's CDR3 is CASSVDSDYYNEQFF. CDR3 sequence (DNA): TGTGCCAGCAGTGTGGACAGCGACTACTACAATGAGCAGTTCTTC.

This clonotype was picked up many times. V usage is TRBV12-3 or TRBV12-4 and J usage is TRBJ1-2; TRBD1 matches 7 bases. Trimming removed 6 bases from V and 2 bases from J; junction bases left unmatched: 6. The CDR3 covers 14 residues. The CDR3 spells CASSPTGINYGYTF. CDR3 DNA: TGTGCCAGCAGCCCGACAGGGATCAACTATGGCTACACCTTC.

This chain uses TRBV19 with TRBJ1-1, with D unclear. This CDR3 is built from 15 residues. Looked up from germline, CDR1 is LNHDA and CDR2 is SQIVND (reference sequence). Trimming took 2 bases from V and 1 from J, leaving 11 bases between them. CDR3 in amino acids: CASSIKGLPNTEAFF. The CDR3 DNA sequence: TGTGCCAGTAGTATAAAAGGACTCCCGAACACTGAAGCTTTCTTT.

This clonotype was found many times. The chain carries TRBV11-2 and TRBJ1-1, with D perhaps TRBD1 (5 bases). Trimming removed 1 base at V and 1 base at J, with 7 bases between. The germline gives CDR1 SGHAT, CDR2 FQNNGV. The CDR3 has 14 amino acids. The CDR3 DNA reads TGTGCCAGCAGCTTAGGACAGTCGAACACTGAAGCTTTCTTT. The encoded protein is CASSLGQSNTEAFF.

This clonotype was seen a handful of times. This chain joins TRBV5-1 and TRBJ2-5, with D possibly being TRBD2 (6 bases). CDR3 length equals 13 residues. Per the germline V gene, CDR1 is SGHRS and CDR2 is YFSETQ. Trimming shortened V by 2 bases and J by 2 bases, and 7 bases separated the two germline ends. CDR3 loop: CASSFRGQETQYF. Written as DNA, the CDR3 is TGCGCCAGCAGCTTCCGGGGGCAAGAGACCCAGTACTTC.

The chain carries TRBV19 and TRBJ1-5, with D maybe TRBD1 (6 bases). Germline V lookup: CDR1 LNHDA, CDR2 SQIVND (reference sequence). V lost 4 bases and J 6 bases, leaving 16 bases between the germline ends. The CDR3 loop spans 15 amino acids. CDR3: CASSTQTGFGQPQHF. The CDR3 coding sequence is TGTGCCAGTAGTACCCAAACAGGGTTCGGTCAGCCCCAGCATTTT.

There are many counts of this clonotype. The rearrangement joins TRBV9 to TRBJ1-1; 7 positions agree with TRBD1. CDR1 SGDLS and CDR2 YYNGEE come from the germline V gene. With 2 bases clipped from V and 6 bases from J, the junction kept 13 bases outside the gene matches. The CDR3 consists of 16 residues. CDR3 in amino acids: CASSVSGLGGRAEAFF. For the CDR3, the DNA is TGTGCCAGCAGCGTCAGCGGATTAGGGGGCCGGGCTGAAGCTTTCTTT.

This clonotype was counted a few times. The chain has TRBV4-1 and TRBJ2-3, with D hard to call. The CDR3 contains 13 residues. Germline loops: CDR1 MGHRA, CDR2 YSYEKL. V lost 0 bases and J lost 8, with 9 bases in between. This chain's CDR3 is CASSQDPPATQYF. CDR3 nucleotides: TGCGCCAGCAGCCAAGATCCCCCAGCTACGCAGTATTTT.

Worth noting for this clonotype: A clone one base away is much larger, so this may be a read error. The V call is TRBV5-1, the J call TRBJ1-4; the D gene is possibly TRBD1 (6 bases). There are 15 residues in the CDR3. Germline CDR1 is SGHRS and CDR2 is YFSETQ. The CDR3 DNA reads TGCGCCAGCACATCCACCGGGGGCGTAAATGAAAAACCGTTTTTT. Protein sequence: CASTSTGGVNEKPFF.